Detailed here is one T cell receptor (beta chain). The antigen is undetermined. The V gene's germline CDR1 is LNHDA and CDR2 SQIVND (reference sequence). V lost 3 bases to trimming and J lost 2 bases, with 11 bases between them. This CDR3 has 15 residues. Profiled with immunoSEQ multiplex PCR; TCRdb holds only in-frame clones, not every one. The table has roughly 1,500,000 clones, 95% to 99% seen once. This sample is part of a study of shared clonotypes between healthy human individuals. Each sample came from a Caucasian adult donor living in Nashville, Tennessee. Study results and caveats: In having few donors, the study represented limited genetic and exposure-history diversity. Clonotype sharing levels among donors were expected to vary with sequencing depth.

This chain connects TRBV19 to TRBJ1-5; D is uncertain. Material for sequencing was naive CD4+ T cells sorted from blood. Subset here: CD45RA+ positively selected. The clonotype originates from a man aged 30 to 39 in good health. CDR3 sequence reads: CASSINPRGNQPQHF. For the CDR3, the DNA is TGTGCCAGTAGTATTAACCCAAGGGGCAATCAGCCCCAGCATTTT.